The clone carrying this TCR beta chain has a handful of counts. V was pared by 5 bases and J by 3 bases, with 8 bases between. Germline lookup yields CDR1 SGHTA and CDR2 FQGNSA. CDR3 length: 13 amino acids. The sample is drawn from a study of T cells in Graves' hyperthyroidism and ophthalmopathy. Amplified TCR beta CDR3 regions came from RNA transcripts. The TCR CDR3 was amplified in a first-round RT-PCR using the HTBI primer set. TCRdb ran MiXCR on the multiplex PCR reads and lists one entry per CDR3 protein. The table includes 490,000 or so distinct CDR3 sequences, about 16% detected once. The sequenced material came from blood. The chain recombines TRBV7-2 with TRBJ1-3; no clear D. The source is a woman in her twenties or thirties with Graves' ophthalmopathy. The CDR3, as DNA: TGTGCCAGCAGCGCAGGTATTGGAAACACCATATATTTT. This sequence encodes CASSAGIGNTIYF.